This TCR beta chain was sequenced during a study of T cells in Graves' hyperthyroidism and ophthalmopathy. Study-level results: By a 13 V-J model, ophthalmopathy was set apart from stable hyperthyroidism.

TCR beta CDR3 regions were amplified from RNA. The TCR CDR3 first-round RT-PCR relied on the HTBI primer set. TCRdb independently ran MiXCR on the multiplex PCR reads; one entry per CDR3 protein. Found here are approximately 640,000 distinct CDR3 sequences, roughly 17% of them singletons; the top ten hold around 15%. In the case of this clonotype: The antigen remains unidentified.

The CDR3 loop spans 16 amino acids. With 0 bases removed from V and 7 bases from J, the gap between germline ends came to 16 bases. Germline V gene data show CDR1 as KGHSH and CDR2 as LQKENI. Sequencing was carried out using blood. The clonotype comes from a man aged 45 to 65 with Graves' hyperthyroidism. The gene calls are TRBV18 and TRBJ2-1; tentative D call: TRBD2 (7 bases). The CDR3 spells CASSPPARRGHNEQFF. In DNA form, the CDR3 reads TGTGCCAGCTCACCACCTGCCAGGCGGGGGCATAATGAGCAGTTCTTC.